This T cell receptor beta chain was captured in a study of sequential checkpoint blockade in melanoma. Study context: First-line arms were nivolumab then ipilimumab, or the reverse, randomized 1:1.

Trimming removed 1 base from V and 3 bases from J, with 18 bases in between. This CDR3 is 17 amino acids long. Germline V CDR1 and CDR2: SGHDN, FVKESK. Sample treatment: randomized to nivolumab then ipilimumab (arm A) or the reverse (arm B). Profiled with immunoSEQ multiplex PCR; TCRdb holds only in-frame clones, not every one. The data show around 18,000 clones, roughly 80% seen once. The sequence was obtained from a human donor with melanoma. The chain carries TRBV14 and TRBJ2-5; D perhaps matches TRBD2 (5 bases). The specimen comprised CD8+ T cells sorted from blood (inferred from file names), sampled from a patient given nivolumab and ipilimumab in sequence. The CDR3, as DNA: TGTGCCAGCAGCCAAGGGGAGCTAGCATTGCGGGAAGAGACCCAGTACTTC. The encoded protein is CASSQGELALREETQYF.